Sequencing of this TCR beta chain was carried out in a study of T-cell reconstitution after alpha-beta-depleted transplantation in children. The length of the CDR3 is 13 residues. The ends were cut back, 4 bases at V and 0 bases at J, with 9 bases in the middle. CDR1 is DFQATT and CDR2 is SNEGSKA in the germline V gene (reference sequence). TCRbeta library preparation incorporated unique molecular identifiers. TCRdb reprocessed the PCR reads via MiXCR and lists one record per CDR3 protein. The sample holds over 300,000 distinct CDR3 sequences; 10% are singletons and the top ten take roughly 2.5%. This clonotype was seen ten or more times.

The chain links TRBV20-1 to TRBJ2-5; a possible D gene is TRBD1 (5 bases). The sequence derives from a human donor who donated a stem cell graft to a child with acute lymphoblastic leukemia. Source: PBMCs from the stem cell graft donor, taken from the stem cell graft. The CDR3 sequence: CSAKQVYQETQYF. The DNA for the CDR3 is TGCAGTGCTAAACAGGTGTACCAAGAGACCCAGTACTTC.